This T cell receptor (beta chain) was retrieved from a study of cytomegalovirus exposure and HLA in healthy donors. The ends were cut back, 1 base at V and 8 bases at J, with 12 bases in the middle. Germline CDR1 and CDR2: SGHAT and FQDESV (reference sequence). The CDR3 consists of 14 residues. Amplification used 60 Vbeta primers and 13 Jbeta primers. Some clones are missing from TCRdb's copy, which holds only in-frame ones; the method was immunoSEQ multiplex PCR. Among roughly 58,000 clones, around 83% were seen once, and the ten largest hold 1.5% to 2%. The TCR sequence derives from a human donor in good health. The V and J genes are TRBV11-1 and TRBJ2-4; tentative D call: TRBD1 (6 bases). The sample was PBMCs. CDR3 sequence: CASSLDREFHIQYF. The CDR3 DNA is TGTGCCAGCAGCTTAGACAGGGAGTTCCACATTCAGTACTTC. Drawing the rest from reference TRBV11-1 and TRBJ2-4, the complete variable domain is EAEVAQSPRYKITEKSQAVAFWCDPISGHATLYWYRQILGQGPELLVQFQDESVVDDSQLPKDRFSAERLKGVDSTLKIQPAELGDSAMYLCASSLDREFHIQYFGAGTRLSVL.